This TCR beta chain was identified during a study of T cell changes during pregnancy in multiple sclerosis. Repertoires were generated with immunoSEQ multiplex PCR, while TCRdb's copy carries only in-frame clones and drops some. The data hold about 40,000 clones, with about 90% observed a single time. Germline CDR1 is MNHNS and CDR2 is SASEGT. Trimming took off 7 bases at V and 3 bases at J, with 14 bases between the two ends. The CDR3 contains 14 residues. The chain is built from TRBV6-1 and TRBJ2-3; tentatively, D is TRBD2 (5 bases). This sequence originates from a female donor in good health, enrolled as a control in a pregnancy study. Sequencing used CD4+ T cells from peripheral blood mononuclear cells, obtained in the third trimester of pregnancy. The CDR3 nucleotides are TGTGCCAGCACAAAAGGACTGGTGACAGATACGCAGTATTTT. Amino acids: CASTKGLVTDTQYF.